The rows below give T cell receptor beta chains drawn from one sample of a study of shared clonotypes between healthy human individuals. Measured with immunoSEQ multiplex PCR; TCRdb has only the in-frame clones, and not every one. The sample has over a million clones, roughly 97% seen once. Input material: naive CD4+ T cells sorted from blood. The receptors come from a young man in good health. The CDR3 runs from the conserved cysteine through the conserved F or W. Each record gives: V gene, clone size, J gene, D gene, CDR3 protein. The D gene is left open where the match is weak. Some rows have no size entry. The others give once, few or many, or a class for an expanded clone.

>TRBV5-1|NA|TRBJ1-1|TRBD1
CASSLGQGVEAFF
>TRBV2|NA|TRBJ1-5|TRBD1
CAGGTVRNQPQHF
>TRBV28|NA|TRBJ1-5|NA
CASSFTRGRNQPQHF
>TRBV7-2|NA|TRBJ2-5|TRBD1
CASSLVIGTGALRQETQYF
>TRBV28|NA|TRBJ2-7|NA
CASSLYADEQYF
>TRBV3-2|NA|TRBJ1-1|NA
CGVNTEAFF
>TRBV6-4|NA|TRBJ2-3|NA
CASSDFGLATDTQYF
>TRBV9|NA|TRBJ2-5|NA
CASSIQGQRETQYF
>TRBV28|NA|TRBJ1-5|NA
CASTRGSNQPQHF
>TRBV4-2|NA|TRBJ2-7|TRBD1
CASSPTDRGGREQYF
>TRBV18|NA|TRBJ2-5|NA
CASSPGGGRETQYF
>TRBV27|NA|TRBJ2-1|TRBD2
CASSFSVLAETYNEQFF
>TRBV29-1|NA|TRBJ2-5|NA
CSVETHQETQYF
>TRBV5-8|NA|TRBJ2-7|TRBD1
CASSRGQGWDREQYF
>TRBV5-1|NA|TRBJ2-5|TRBD1
CASSLDTGQGETQYF
>TRBV12-5|NA|TRBJ1-1|TRBD1
CASGPRSDRVDTEAFF
>TRBV7-2|NA|TRBJ2-5|NA
CASSRVDQETQYF
>TRBV5-1|once|TRBJ1-1|NA
CASSLVLDSEAFF
>TRBV15|NA|TRBJ1-1|NA
CATSRERLPGTEAFF
>TRBV5-1|NA|TRBJ1-2|NA
CASSWETGNYGYTF
>TRBV5-6|NA|TRBJ1-5|NA
CASSLRDWDQPQHF
>TRBV6-1|NA|TRBJ1-1|NA
CASSRNMNTEAFF
>TRBV5-4|NA|TRBJ2-3|NA
CASSLSAESTDTQYF
>TRBV5-6|NA|TRBJ1-2|NA
CASSLDPTIGYTF
>TRBV7-2|NA|TRBJ2-3|NA
CASSPIGYPDTQYF
>TRBV6-4|NA|TRBJ2-1|TRBD2
CASSERPLAGAYNEQFF
>TRBV4-3|NA|TRBJ2-1|NA
CASSQDHYNEQFF
>TRBV10-3|NA|TRBJ2-7|TRBD1
CATGTGGGEQYF
>TRBV19|NA|TRBJ1-1|NA
CASKIGQTNTEAFF
>TRBV7-8|once|TRBJ2-2|TRBD2
CASSLGVAGNTGELFF
>TRBV7-9|NA|TRBJ2-7|NA
CASSSQGYEQYF
>TRBV5-1|NA|TRBJ1-1|NA
CASSLASTLSSSEAFF
>TRBV18|NA|TRBJ2-3|NA
CASSTQGQRTDTQYF
>TRBV5-4|NA|TRBJ1-1|NA
CASSPMGNTEAFF
>TRBV18|NA|TRBJ2-7|TRBD2
CASSPLAGATSYEQYF
>TRBV9|NA|TRBJ2-2|NA
CASSVGVTNTGELFF
>TRBV7-2|few|TRBJ1-1|NA
CASSLDVGTKAFF
>TRBV5-1|NA|TRBJ2-7|TRBD2
CASSLLAGEGEQYF
>TRBV7-2|NA|TRBJ1-5|TRBD1
CASSSTAGRGRWSNQPQHF
>TRBV7-6|NA|TRBJ2-1|NA
CASSLVARNEQFF
>TRBV4-1|NA|TRBJ2-1|TRBD1
CASSQDYLQGKYNEQFF
>TRBV18|NA|TRBJ2-7|NA
CASSPGQSLRVQYF
>TRBV29-1|NA|TRBJ2-7|TRBD1
CSGKTGRMGEQYF